The clone carrying this T cell receptor beta chain was detected once. Its antigen is still unknown. The germline V gene encodes CDR1 LNHDA and CDR2 SQIVND (reference sequence). Deletions cut 4 bases from V and 7 bases from J, with 8 bases between. CDR3 length: 12 amino acids. The sample is drawn from a study of T cell responses to AZD1222 COVID-19 vaccine. Overall study results and limits: Reportedly, nearly half of unique spike TCRs recognized epitopes outside B.1.351/B.1.1.7 mutations.

Using immunoSEQ multiplex PCR, the repertoire was profiled, and TCRdb retains in-frame clones only, with some absent. This sample has 130,000 or so clones, with under 95% found just once. This TCR was recovered from an adult in good health. The genes are TRBV19 and TRBJ1-5; D ambiguous. Here the sequenced sample was peripheral blood, taken on day 0 of AZD1222 vaccination. The DNA for the CDR3 is TGTGCCAGTAGTAGTTTTCAACAGCCCCAGCATTTT. Translation: CASSSFQQPQHF.